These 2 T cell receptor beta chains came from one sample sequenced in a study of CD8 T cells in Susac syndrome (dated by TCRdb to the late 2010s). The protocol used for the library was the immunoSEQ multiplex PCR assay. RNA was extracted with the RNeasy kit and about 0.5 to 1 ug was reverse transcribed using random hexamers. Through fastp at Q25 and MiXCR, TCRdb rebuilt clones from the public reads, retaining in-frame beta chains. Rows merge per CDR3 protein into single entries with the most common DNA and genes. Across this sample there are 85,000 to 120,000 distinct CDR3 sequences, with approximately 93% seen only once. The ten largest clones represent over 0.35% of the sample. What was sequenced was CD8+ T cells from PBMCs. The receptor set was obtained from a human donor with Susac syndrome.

The CDR3 DNA follows: TGTGCCACCAGGAGGTCGCCCTCCTACGAGCAGTACTTC. It translates to CATRRSPSYEQYF. V is TRBV15 and J is TRBJ2-7; D remains ambiguous. The CDR3 totals 13 residues. Germline V lookup: CDR1 LNHNV, CDR2 YYDKDF (reference sequence). V was clipped by 6 bases and J by 0 bases, with 9 bases between them.

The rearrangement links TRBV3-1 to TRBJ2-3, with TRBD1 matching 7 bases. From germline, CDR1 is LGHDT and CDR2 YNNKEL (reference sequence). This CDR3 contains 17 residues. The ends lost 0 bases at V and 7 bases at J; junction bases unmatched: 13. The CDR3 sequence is CASSQDGQARSKNTQYF. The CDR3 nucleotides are TGTGCCAGCAGCCAAGATGGACAGGCCCGTTCAAAGAATACGCAGTATTTT.